This TCR beta chain was profiled in a study of CD8 T cells in ankylosing spondylitis. The germline CDR1 and CDR2 sequences are SEHNR and FQNEAQ (reference sequence). This CDR3 is built from 13 residues. The V and J ends lost 0 bases and 10 bases respectively, with 10 bases between them. TCRdb reanalysed the 5' RACE reads using MiXCR and keeps one entry per CDR3 protein. The sample lists roughly 180,000 distinct CDR3 sequences, 8.5% to 10% occurring once. This TCR came from a female donor with ankylosing spondylitis or in good health (not recorded which). Sequencing was done on a sample of blood, either unsorted or a sorted T cell fraction (not recorded which). The genes are TRBV7-9 and TRBJ1-5; possible D gene TRBD1, 5 bases. The DNA for the CDR3 is TGTGCCAGCAGCTTAGCGGGGGAGGACCCCCAGCATTTT. Protein product: CASSLAGEDPQHF.